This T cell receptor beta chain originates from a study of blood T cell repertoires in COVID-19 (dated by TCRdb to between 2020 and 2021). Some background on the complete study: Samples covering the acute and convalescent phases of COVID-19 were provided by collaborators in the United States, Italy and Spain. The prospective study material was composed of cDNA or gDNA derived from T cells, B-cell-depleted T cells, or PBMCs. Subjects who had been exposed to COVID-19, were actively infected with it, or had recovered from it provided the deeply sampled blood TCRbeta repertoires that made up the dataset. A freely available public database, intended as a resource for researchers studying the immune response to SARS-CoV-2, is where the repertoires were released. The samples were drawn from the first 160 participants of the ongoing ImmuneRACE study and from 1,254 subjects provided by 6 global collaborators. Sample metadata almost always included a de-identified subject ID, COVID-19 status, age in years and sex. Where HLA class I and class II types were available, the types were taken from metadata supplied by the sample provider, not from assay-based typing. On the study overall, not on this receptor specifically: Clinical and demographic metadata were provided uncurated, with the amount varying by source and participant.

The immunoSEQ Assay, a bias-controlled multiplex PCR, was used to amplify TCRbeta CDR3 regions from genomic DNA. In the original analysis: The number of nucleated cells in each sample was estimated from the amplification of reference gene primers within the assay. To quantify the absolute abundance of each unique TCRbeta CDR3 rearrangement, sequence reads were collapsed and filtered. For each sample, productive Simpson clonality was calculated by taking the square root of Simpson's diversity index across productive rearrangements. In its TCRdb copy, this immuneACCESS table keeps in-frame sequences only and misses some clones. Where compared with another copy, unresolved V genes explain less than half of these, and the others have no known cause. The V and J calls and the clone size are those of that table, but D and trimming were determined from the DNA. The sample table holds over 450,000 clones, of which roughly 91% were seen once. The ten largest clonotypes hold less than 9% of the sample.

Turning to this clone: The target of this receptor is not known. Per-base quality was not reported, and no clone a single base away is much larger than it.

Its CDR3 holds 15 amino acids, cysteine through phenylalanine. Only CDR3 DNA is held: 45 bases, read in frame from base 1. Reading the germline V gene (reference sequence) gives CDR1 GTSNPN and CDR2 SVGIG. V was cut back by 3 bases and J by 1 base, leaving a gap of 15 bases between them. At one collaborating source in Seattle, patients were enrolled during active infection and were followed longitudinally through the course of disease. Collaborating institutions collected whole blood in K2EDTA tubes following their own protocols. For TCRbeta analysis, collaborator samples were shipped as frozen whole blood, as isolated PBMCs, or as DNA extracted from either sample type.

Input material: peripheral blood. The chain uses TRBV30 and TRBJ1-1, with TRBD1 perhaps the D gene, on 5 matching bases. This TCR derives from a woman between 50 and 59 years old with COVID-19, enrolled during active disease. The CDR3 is CAWRGRGGRNTEAFF. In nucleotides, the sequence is TGTGCCTGGAGAGGAAGGGGTGGAAGGAACACTGAAGCTTTCTTT.